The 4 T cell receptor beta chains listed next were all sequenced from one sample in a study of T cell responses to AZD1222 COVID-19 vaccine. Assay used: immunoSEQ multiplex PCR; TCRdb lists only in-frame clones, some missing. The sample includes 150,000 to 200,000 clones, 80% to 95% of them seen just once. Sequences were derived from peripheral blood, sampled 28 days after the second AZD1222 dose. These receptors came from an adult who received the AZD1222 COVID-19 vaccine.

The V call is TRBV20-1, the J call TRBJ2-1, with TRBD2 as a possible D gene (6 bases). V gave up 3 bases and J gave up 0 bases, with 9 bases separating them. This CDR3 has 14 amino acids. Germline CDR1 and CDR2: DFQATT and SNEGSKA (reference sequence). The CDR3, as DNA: TGCAGTGCTAGTGGCGGGGTCTCCTACAATGAGCAGTTCTTC. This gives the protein CSASGGVSYNEQFF.

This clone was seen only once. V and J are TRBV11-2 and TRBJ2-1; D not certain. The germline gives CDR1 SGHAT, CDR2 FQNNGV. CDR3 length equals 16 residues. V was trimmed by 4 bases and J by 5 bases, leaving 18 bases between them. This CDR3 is CASSSVSLPGDNEQFF. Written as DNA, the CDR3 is TGTGCCAGCAGCTCGGTGTCTCTCCCTGGGGACAATGAGCAGTTCTTC.

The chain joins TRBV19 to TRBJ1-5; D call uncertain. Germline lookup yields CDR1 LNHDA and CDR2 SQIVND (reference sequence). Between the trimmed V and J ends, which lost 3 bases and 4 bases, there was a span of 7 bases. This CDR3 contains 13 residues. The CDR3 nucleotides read TGTGCCAGTAGTATTTTGGAGAATCAGCCCCAGCATTTT. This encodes CASSILENQPQHF.

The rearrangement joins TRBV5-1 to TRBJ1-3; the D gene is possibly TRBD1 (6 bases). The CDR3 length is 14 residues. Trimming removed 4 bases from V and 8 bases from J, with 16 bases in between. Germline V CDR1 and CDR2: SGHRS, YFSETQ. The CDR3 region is CASSMGHGLDTIYF. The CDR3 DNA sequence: TGCGCCAGCAGCATGGGACACGGGTTAGACACCATATATTTT.